Each of the 15 T cell receptor beta chains below was sequenced from the same sample in a study of shared T cell receptors in the human thymus. The protocol was immunoSEQ multiplex PCR, while the TCRdb copy is restricted to in-frame clones and leaves out a portion. The repertoire includes about 730,000 clones, 75% to 90% of them detected once, and more than 0.01% sits in the top ten. These data were also reused for a study on human thymus T cells.

The material sequenced was thymocytes. All receptors derive from a girl in the first two years of life with a congenital heart defect.

CDR3 protein: CASTLSPGTPAAKNTEAFF. The DNA of the CDR3 is TGTGCCAGCACCCTCAGTCCGGGTACCCCGGCTGCCAAGAACACTGAAGCTTTCTTT. J is TRBJ1-1 and V is TRBV28, with D hard to call. Trimming took 7 bases from V and 1 from J, leaving 28 bases between them. Germline V CDR1 and CDR2: MDHEN, SYDVKM. The CDR3 is made up of 19 amino acids.

The rearrangement links TRBV28 to TRBJ1-2, with TRBD1 matching 10 bases. Germline lookup yields CDR1 MDHEN and CDR2 SYDVKM. Trimming removed 4 bases from V and 8 bases from J; junction bases left unmatched: 7. The CDR3 is 14 residues long. The CDR3 DNA follows: TGTGCCAGCAGTTCGACCGGGACAGGGGAGGGCTACACCTTC. Encoded protein: CASSSTGTGEGYTF.

The CDR3 bases are TGTGCTAGTGGTTTGGCCCGGGACAGGTTTTTCCCGTACTCTGGAAACACCATATATTTT. Residues: CASGLARDRFFPYSGNTIYF. The chain has TRBV12-5 and TRBJ1-3; TRBD1 aligns across 8 bases. CDR1 and CDR2 from the germline V gene are LGHNT and FRNRAP. Germline trimming cut 1 base from V and 0 bases from J; bases unmatched to any gene: 14. The CDR3 contains 20 residues.

The genes are TRBV4-3 and TRBJ2-3; 15 bases fit TRBD2. The CDR3 is 20 amino acids. The trim removed 4 bases at V and 3 bases at J, leaving 14 bases unmatched. Germline V lookup: CDR1 LGHNA, CDR2 YSLEER. For the CDR3, the DNA is TGCGCCAGCAGCCGGAAAAGGTTGGGGACTAGCGGGGGGAAGACAGATACGCAGTATTTT. Protein product: CASSRKRLGTSGGKTDTQYF.

The chain uses TRBV27 and TRBJ1-5; 12 bases are shared with TRBD1. Trimming removed 11 bases from V and 7 bases from J; junction bases left unmatched: 6. The CDR3 has 13 residues. Germline V gives CDR1 MNHEY, CDR2 SMNVEV (reference sequence). CDR3 DNA: TGTGCCTCCCGGGACAGGGGGCAGCAGCCCCAGCATTTT. Protein: CASRDRGQQPQHF.

The chain employs TRBV7-2 and TRBJ2-7, with D possibly being TRBD2 (6 bases). With 5 bases removed from V and 3 bases from J, the gap between germline ends came to 17 bases. The CDR3 covers 15 residues. Germline V lookup: CDR1 SGHTA, CDR2 FQGNSA. The CDR3 nucleotides are TGTGCCAGCAGCCAACAGCGGGCGTCCTACTACGAGCAGTACTTC. The encoded protein is CASSQQRASYYEQYF.

The chain combines TRBV7-4 with TRBJ1-3; maybe TRBD1 (6 bases). Germline V gives CDR1 SGHVT, CDR2 SQSDAQ. Between the trimmed V and J ends, which lost 0 bases and 0 bases, there was a span of 18 bases. The CDR3 contains 19 residues. The CDR3 reads CASSLARGKDSPSGNTIYF. The DNA of the CDR3 is TGTGCCAGCAGCTTAGCTAGGGGGAAAGATTCTCCCTCTGGAAACACCATATATTTT.

V gene TRBV19 combines with J gene TRBJ1-2; weak D call: TRBD1 (5 bases). The CDR3 spans 17 residues. V shed 5 bases and J shed 2 bases, with 21 bases lying between them. Germline CDR1 LNHDA, CDR2 SQIVND (reference sequence). CDR3 bases: TGTGCCAGTAGTCGGGTGTTCTGGGGGGGGAAAAACTATGGCTACACCTTC. This encodes CASSRVFWGGKNYGYTF.

The chain uses TRBV7-2 and TRBJ2-7, with TRBD1 matching over 8 bases. The CDR3 consists of 15 residues. CDR1 and CDR2 (germline): SGHTA, FQGNSA. Unmatched junction bases numbered 9, after V lost 5 bases and J lost 3 bases. This CDR3 is CASSPEGDRHYEQYF. The CDR3, as DNA: TGTGCCAGCAGCCCGGAAGGGGACAGGCACTACGAGCAGTACTTC.

This chain connects TRBV4-3 to TRBJ1-4; D perhaps matches TRBD1 (5 bases). Per the germline V gene, CDR1 is LGHNA and CDR2 is YSLEER. V lost 0 bases and J 6 bases, leaving 20 bases between the germline ends. This CDR3 region has 18 residues. CDR3 amino acids: CASSQDMAGSGVDEKLFF. The CDR3, as DNA: TGCGCCAGCAGCCAAGATATGGCAGGGTCGGGGGTTGATGAAAAACTGTTTTTT.

This clone showed up just once. The gene calls are TRBV27 and TRBJ1-5; no firm D call. The CDR3 contains 18 residues. Germline V CDR1 and CDR2: MNHEY, SMNVEV (reference sequence). V lost 5 bases, J lost 1 base, and 21 bases lay in between. Here the CDR3 reads CASSRSDLRLRSNQPQHF. The CDR3 nucleotides read TGTGCCAGCAGTCGCTCCGACTTGCGATTGAGGAGCAATCAGCCCCAGCATTTT.

The chain employs TRBV29-1 and TRBJ2-5; 7 bases agree with TRBD1. The J call may be mistaken, given a closer DNA end match to TRBJ2-7. CDR3 length: 13 amino acids. Germline V gene sequence: CDR1 SQVTM, CDR2 ANQGSEA. The CDR3, as DNA: TGCAGCGTTATAGAGGGGGCGGCCTACGAGCAGTACTTC. The encoded protein is CSVIEGAAYEQYF.

This chain links TRBV4-1 with TRBJ1-1, with TRBD1 matching over 7 bases. The ends lost 0 bases at V and 6 bases at J; junction bases unmatched: 7. The CDR3 has 15 amino acids. CDR1 is MGHRA, CDR2 YSYEKL, per germline. The CDR3: CASSQEEGARAEAFF. The CDR3 DNA sequence: TGCGCCAGCAGCCAAGAAGAGGGGGCTAGGGCTGAAGCTTTCTTT.

The chain has TRBV18 and TRBJ2-2, with unresolved D. CDR3 length: 12 residues. CDR1 is KGHSH, CDR2 LQKENI, per germline. Trimming cost V 2 bases and J 6 bases, with 4 bases left between them. The CDR3 coding sequence is TGTGCCAGCTCACCAGAGCCCGGGGAGCTGTTTTTT. It encodes CASSPEPGELFF. The full variable domain, rest sourced from reference TRBV18 and TRBJ2-2, is NAGVMQNPRHLVRRRGQEARLRCSPMKGHSHVYWYRQLPEEGLKFMVYLQKENIIDESGMPKERFSAEFPKEGPSILRIQQVVRGDSAAYFCASSPEPGELFFGEGSRLTVL.

This clone came up a few times. This chain links TRBV4-1 with TRBJ1-2; tentatively, D is TRBD1 (6 bases). The CDR3 is 14 amino acids. Germline V CDR1 and CDR2: MGHRA, YSYEKL. Trimming took off 4 bases at V and 4 bases at J, with 13 bases between the two ends. In DNA form, the CDR3 reads TGCGCCAGCAGCCGGGACGACAGGACCTATGGCTACACCTTC. Translating it yields CASSRDDRTYGYTF.